What follows describes a single T cell receptor (beta chain). This clone was detected a few times. Its target antigen remains unknown. The input lacks base qualities; no much larger clone sits a single base away. V loses 2 bases of germline sequence and J loses 8 bases, and the interval between the two ends is 12 bases. Sequences MNHNY (CDR1) and SVGAGI (CDR2) are obtained from the germline V gene (reference sequence). The CDR3 contains 13 residues, cysteine and phenylalanine counted. This entry keeps only the CDR3 DNA: 39 bases, framed from base 1. The data were obtained in a study of technical replicates of blood from a handful of donors (dated by TCRdb to 2016 to 2017). The library came from the immunoSEQ multiplex PCR assay. TCRdb took this table from immuneACCESS and kept in-frame rearrangements with V and J called. Such tables lack part of the clones; where checked against another copy, unresolved V genes explain under half of the gap, and the rest is unexplained. The sample has some 13,000 clones on record, about 80% of them singletons. Over 9.5% of the sample is taken by the ten largest.

The specimen was PBMCs. The clonotype was recovered from a human donor in good health. The chain uses TRBV6-6 and TRBJ1-1; the D gene assignment is ambiguous. The DNA sequence is as follows: TGTGCCAGCAGTTACGGTACCGGGAGCGAAGCTTTCTTT. This is translated as CASSYGTGSEAFF.